What follows are 13 T cell receptor beta chains derived from one specimen sequenced in a study of T cell repertoires in cytomegalovirus infection. Via MiXCR, TCRdb re-called the reads, giving one row per CDR3 protein. The sample includes roughly 200,000 distinct CDR3 sequences, 7.5% to 10% of them seen just once. Specimen: PBMCs. All receptors come from a human donor in good health (CMV status not recorded). Some clones in this sample may be carry-over from other donors' samples.

The J gene is TRBJ1-2, the V gene TRBV7-2; 9 bases are a match to TRBD1. CDR3 length: 14 amino acids. Germline V gene sequence: CDR1 SGHTA, CDR2 FQGNSA. Losses at the gene ends were 4 bases for V and 5 bases for J; bases not matched to a gene: 5. CDR3 residues: CASSSRTGDYGYTF. CDR3 sequence (DNA): TGTGCCAGCAGCTCCCGGACAGGGGATTATGGCTACACCTTC. The entire variable domain, with the rest obtained from reference TRBV7-2 and TRBJ1-2, is as follows: GAGVSQSPSNKVTEKGKDVELRCDPISGHTALYWYRQSLGQGLEFLIYFQGNSAPDKSGLPSDRFSAERTGGSVSTLTIQRTQQEDSAVYLCASSSRTGDYGYTFGSGTRLTVV.

This clonotype turned up a few times. This chain uses TRBV7-2 with TRBJ1-1, with a tentative D call TRBD1 (5 bases). The CDR3 is 19 amino acids. The V end was cut by 6 bases, the J end by 0 bases, with 26 bases between. CDR1 is SGHTA and CDR2 is FQGNSA in the germline V gene. CDR3 in DNA: TGTGCCAGCAGTCAACTCAGGAAAATAGGGGCGACGATGAACACTGAAGCTTTCTTT. Protein: CASSQLRKIGATMNTEAFF.

The V call is TRBV11-2, the J call TRBJ1-1; TRBD1 is a possible D gene (5 bases). Looked up from germline, CDR1 is SGHAT and CDR2 is FQNNGV. Trimming removed 0 bases from V and 9 bases from J, with 11 bases in between. This CDR3 comprises 13 residues. In DNA, the CDR3 is TGTGCCAGCAGCTTAGATCGGCAGGGCCAAGCTTTCTTT. Its translation is CASSLDRQGQAFF.

This clonotype was seen at least ten times. The chain uses TRBV7-2 and TRBJ1-2; the D gene is possibly TRBD1 (5 bases). CDR3 length: 14 amino acids. Trimming removed 3 bases at V and 3 bases at J, with 11 bases between. CDR1 and CDR2 from the germline V gene are SGHTA and FQGNSA. CDR3 sequence reads: CASSLTDSYYGYTF. CDR3 coding DNA: TGTGCCAGCAGCTTGACTGACAGTTACTATGGCTACACCTTC. The entire variable domain, with the rest obtained from reference TRBV7-2 and TRBJ1-2, is as follows: GAGVSQSPSNKVTEKGKDVELRCDPISGHTALYWYRQSLGQGLEFLIYFQGNSAPDKSGLPSDRFSAERTGGSVSTLTIQRTQQEDSAVYLCASSLTDSYYGYTFGSGTRLTVV.

V usage is TRBV6-2 or TRBV6-3 and J usage is TRBJ2-1; D ambiguous. Trimming took off 5 bases at V and 8 bases at J, with 7 bases between the two ends. This CDR3 is 11 amino acids long. CDR1 is MNHEY and CDR2 is SVGEGT in the germline V gene. CDR3 nucleotide sequence: TGTGCCAGCAGTCGGAAAGATGAGCAGTTCTTC. This sequence encodes CASSRKDEQFF.

This clonotype was counted at least ten times. The genes are TRBV7-8 and TRBJ1-2, with a tentative D call TRBD1 (6 bases). This CDR3 contains 15 residues. The germline V gene has CDR1 SGHVS and CDR2 FQNEAQ. V was clipped by 5 bases and J by 0 bases, with 13 bases between them. CDR3 residues: CASSDSGTTNYGYTF. The DNA for the CDR3 is TGTGCCAGCAGCGACTCCGGGACAACTAACTATGGCTACACCTTC.

There are a few counts of this clonotype. This rearrangement joins TRBV4-3 to TRBJ1-4; D might be TRBD1 (6 bases). V was cut by 4 bases and J by 6 bases, with 18 bases left in between. The CDR3 runs 16 residues. Germline CDR1 reads LGHNA; CDR2 reads YSLEER. The DNA for the CDR3 is TGCGCCAGCAGCCTGGGGGCCGAGGGCTTTCATGAAAAACTGTTTTTT. It translates to CASSLGAEGFHEKLFF.

The V gene is TRBV18, the J gene TRBJ2-2; 9 nucleotides align to TRBD1. CDR1 and CDR2 from the germline V gene are KGHSH and LQKENI. The CDR3 consists of 16 residues. V lost 0 bases and J lost 3; bases outside the gene matches: 2. CDR3 protein: CASSPPRQGDTGELFF. DNA for the CDR3: TGTGCCAGCTCACCACCGAGACAGGGGGACACCGGGGAGCTGTTTTTT. The full variable domain, with the rest looked up from reference TRBV18 and TRBJ2-2, is NAGVMQNPRHLVRRRGQEARLRCSPMKGHSHVYWYRQLPEEGLKFMVYLQKENIIDESGMPKERFSAEFPKEGPSILRIQQVVRGDSAAYFCASSPPRQGDTGELFFGEGSRLTVL.

There are many counts of this clonotype. The V call is TRBV18, the J call TRBJ2-6; D call uncertain. Trimming shortened V by 0 bases and J by 1 base, and 7 bases separated the two germline ends. Per germline, CDR1 KGHSH and CDR2 LQKENI. This CDR3 is built from 16 residues. The CDR3 loop reads CASSPPVGSGANVLTF. The CDR3 DNA reads TGTGCCAGCTCACCACCGGTGGGTTCTGGGGCCAACGTCCTGACTTTC.

The table lists this clonotype with many counts. The chain carries TRBV7-2 and TRBJ1-4; D gene uncertain. Germline V CDR1 and CDR2: SGHTA, FQGNSA. The ends were cut back, 1 base at V and 3 bases at J, with 6 bases in the middle. CDR3 length: 14 amino acids. The chain's CDR3 is CASSLEYSNEKLFF. CDR3 sequence (DNA): TGTGCCAGCAGCTTAGAGTACTCTAATGAAAAACTGTTTTTT. Drawing the rest from reference TRBV7-2 and TRBJ1-4, the complete variable domain is GAGVSQSPSNKVTEKGKDVELRCDPISGHTALYWYRQSLGQGLEFLIYFQGNSAPDKSGLPSDRFSAERTGGSVSTLTIQRTQQEDSAVYLCASSLEYSNEKLFFGSGTQLSVL.

This clonotype appeared many times. J is TRBJ2-1 and V is TRBV7-2, with a tentative D call TRBD1 (5 bases). The CDR3 is made up of 14 amino acids. Germline V CDR1 and CDR2: SGHTA, FQGNSA. Trimming took off 7 bases at V and 3 bases at J, with 13 bases between the two ends. The CDR3 sequence is CASTRQSLYNEQFF. DNA for the CDR3: TGTGCCAGCACCCGACAGTCACTCTACAATGAGCAGTTCTTC.

This clonotype was counted at least ten times. The chain is built from TRBV20-1 and TRBJ2-3; D not certain. The V end lost 5 bases, the J end lost 2 bases, and 5 bases lay between the germline ends. CDR1 is DFQATT, CDR2 SNEGSKA, per germline (reference sequence). The CDR3 is 11 amino acids. The CDR3 is CSAAVTDTQYF. For the CDR3, the DNA is TGCAGTGCTGCCGTCACAGATACGCAGTATTTT.

This clonotype was recorded many times. The chain uses TRBV12-3 or TRBV12-4 and TRBJ2-3; D gene uncertain. Trimming removed 2 bases from V and 7 bases from J, with 10 bases in between. The CDR3 loop spans 13 amino acids. CDR3 coding DNA: TGTGCCAGCAGTTTACCGGACGGTTATACGCAGTATTTT. Its protein is CASSLPDGYTQYF.